This T cell receptor beta chain was retrieved from a study of beta chain features in type 1 diabetes (dated by TCRdb to the late 2010s). For the study in its entirety: Patients and healthy donors did not differ in mean age, gender distribution, total cell number or subset yield. Whereas all 30 or so donors provided naive and central memory subsets, regulatory and stem cell-like memory subsets were isolated from just 8 patients and roughly eight healthy donors. A total of roughly 100 million sorted cells were examined across all samples, and the number of cells per subset was strongly correlated with RNA yield. In the study, TCRB repertoires of sorted circulating CD4+ T cell subsets from recently diagnosed type 1 diabetes patients were compared with those of matched healthy donors.

This clone has only a few counts. The antigen it binds to is not known. No quality values exist for individual bases; no much larger clone is one base distant. From each donor, a single peripheral blood sample of about 116 mL on average was drawn into heparinised tubes. Naive, central memory, regulatory and stem cell-like memory CD4+ T cells were sorted on a BD FACSAria II using a panel including CD45RO, CCR7, CD25, CD127, CD95 and CD27. Purity was above 98% for every sorted population. PBMCs were isolated right away by Lymphoprep density gradient centrifugation and were stained directly, without culture. To minimize batch effects, samples were stained and sorted in pairs, one healthy donor with one patient per experiment. Via the germline V gene (reference sequence), CDR1 is SGHNT and CDR2 YYREEE. From the cysteine up to the phenylalanine, the CDR3 has a length of 11 residues. Of all the DNA, just the CDR3 is kept, 33 bases in frame from base 1.

Paper-wide results and their limitations: Shorter templates might be favored by PCR, yet because patient and control samples were amplified and corrected together, any such skew would affect both groups equally. Naive, central memory and regulatory TCRB repertoires appeared more similar among patients than among healthy donors. Fewer insertions and more nucleotide deletions at VDJ recombination sites were observed in patients with type 1 diabetes, implying thymic rearrangement abnormalities. Only small numbers of individuals were included in the HLA sub-analyses, which left unresolved whether HLA type had any influence on TCRB rearrangement. In all four CD4+ subsets, TCRB CDR3 length was moderately but significantly shorter in type 1 diabetes patients. Because cDNA was sequenced instead of genomic DNA, activated cells with high expression could be over-represented, although the groups did not differ in activation or CD3 levels.

The entire isolated RNA was reverse transcribed using the High Capacity cDNA Reverse Transcription Kit, and thus expressed TCRB transcripts were sequenced. Deep immunoSEQ sequencing was performed on naive, central memory and regulatory T cell samples, with an average of approximately 3.9 million total reads per sample. After sorted cells were lysed in RLT buffer, RNA was extracted with DNase-treated RNeasy Micro or Mini kits, with the choice depending on cell number. To prevent cross-contamination, each cell subset was processed individually, whereas patient and healthy donor samples were processed jointly. The immunoSEQ multiplex PCR was used to amplify TCRB sequences from cDNA, generating 87-bp fragments that spanned the CDR3 region. Amplicons were sequenced on the Illumina HiSeq platform. The authors processed their data as follows. PCR bias was corrected computationally using synthetic template baselines, and reads within Hamming distance 2 were collapsed, with unmergeable singletons discarded. Reads were aligned to IMGT to assign V, D and J genes, CDR3 length, and insertions or deletions at six rearrangement sites. Within each subset, clonotype counts were normalized to the number of sorted cells before true diversity and Gini coefficients were calculated with the tcR R package. Repertoire sharing was quantified using the overlap coefficient calculated on TCRB nucleotide sequences. What TCRdb holds here is the immuneACCESS table cut down to in-frame rearrangements. Part of the clones is not present; checked against another copy, under half of the missing clones reflect an unresolved V gene, and the others are unexplained. That table gives V, J and clone size, and the DNA gave D and trimming. This sample holds approximately 140,000 clones; roughly 10% were observed only once. The ten largest make up approximately 0.7% of the sample.

The chain couples TRBV5-4 to TRBJ1-2; perhaps TRBD1 is the D gene, with 6 bases matching. This receptor was taken from a man aged 25 to 40 with type 1 diabetes. Sequencing input: central memory CD4+ T cells from blood. The nucleotides read TGTGCTTGGGGGGGCGCGAGCGGCTACACCTTC. Translated, it reads CAWGGASGYTF.